Included here is one T cell receptor beta chain sequence, with context. Its target is unknown. The germline gives CDR1 KGHSH, CDR2 LQKENI. With 1 base removed from V and 0 bases from J, the gap between germline ends came to 10 bases. The CDR3 is 16 amino acids. The PCR employed 60 Vbeta primers together with 13 Jbeta primers. Generated by immunoSEQ multiplex PCR, the TCRdb table keeps only in-frame clones and is missing some. This table has 95,000 to 150,000 clones, more than 60% appearing once. This entry belongs to a study of cytomegalovirus exposure and HLA in healthy donors. Study-wide context: Most genotyped donors, 65% to 85% of more than 300, had Caucasian-associated genetic ancestry.

Healthy donors of bone marrow made up the group. Whole-study results and caveats: As a later analysis showed, several of the most significant clusters appeared to be linked to common viral pathogens. The investigators catalogued 150 to 200 TCR beta chains as cytomegalovirus-associated.

The genes are TRBV18 and TRBJ2-1; possibly TRBD2 for D (6 bases). The TCR was taken from a woman aged 45-59 years in good health and CMV-seropositive. Sequencing input: PBMCs. Here the CDR3 reads CASSPRGDPSYNEQFF. Here the CDR3 DNA reads TGTGCCAGCTCACCACGGGGGGATCCCTCCTACAATGAGCAGTTCTTC.